Below, 9 T cell receptor beta chains from the same sample are listed, as sequenced in a study of cytomegalovirus exposure and HLA in healthy donors. Profiled with immunoSEQ multiplex PCR; TCRdb holds only in-frame clones, not every one. The table lists some 130,000 clones, 84% of them singletons, with over 1.1% in the top ten. Specimen: PBMCs. The receptors originated from a woman aged 25-40 years in good health and CMV-seronegative.

This sequence joins TRBV9 and TRBJ2-1; 9 bases align to TRBD2. V dropped 6 bases and J dropped 3; count of bases not matched to a gene: 4. Germline V gene sequence: CDR1 SGDLS, CDR2 YYNGEE. This CDR3 spans 14 amino acids. CDR3: CASNRLADYNEQFF. In nucleotides, the CDR3 is TGTGCCAGCAACCGACTAGCGGACTACAATGAGCAGTTCTTC.

The chain carries TRBV5-6 and TRBJ2-7; TRBD2 matches at 16 bases. Germline assignment: CDR1 SGHDT and CDR2 YYEEEE. The CDR3 is 17 residues long. Trimming at V came to 5 bases and at J to 1 base, leaving 6 bases not matched to a gene. DNA of the CDR3: TGTGCCAGCAGTTGGGGACTAGCGGGGGGGCGGTCCTACGAGCAGTACTTC. This sequence encodes CASSWGLAGGRSYEQYF.

This rearrangement joins TRBV4-3 to TRBJ1-5; the D gene is possibly TRBD1 (5 bases). V was pared by 0 bases and J by 2 bases, with 11 bases between. From germline, CDR1 is LGHNA and CDR2 YSLEER. The CDR3 is made up of 16 amino acids. The CDR3 DNA is TGCGCCAGCAGCCAAGATTTGGGCAGGGGCAATCAGCCCCAGCATTTT. Amino acid sequence: CASSQDLGRGNQPQHF.

The chain uses TRBV10-3 and TRBJ2-3; TRBD1 is a possible D gene (6 bases). V shed 10 bases and J shed 1 base, with 12 bases lying between them. In germline, CDR1 is ENHRY, CDR2 SYGVKD. The CDR3 covers 13 residues. This CDR3 reads CASCDRRTDTQYF. CDR3 DNA: TGTGCCAGTTGTGACAGGCGCACAGATACGCAGTATTTT.

This chain connects TRBV5-4 to TRBJ2-2; TRBD2 agrees at 8 bases. The CDR3 length is 17 residues. Germline trimming cut 3 bases from V and 7 bases from J; bases unmatched to any gene: 14. CDR1 and CDR2 from the germline V gene are SGHNT and YYREEE (reference sequence). In DNA form, the CDR3 reads TGTGCCAGCAGCTCCCCGATCGGGGGGGTTCGGGGCGGGGAGCTGTTTTTT. Its translation is CASSSPIGGVRGGELFF.

This clone was seen only a few times. J is TRBJ2-7 and V is TRBV18; TRBD2 matches 9 bases. Germline V gene sequence: CDR1 KGHSH, CDR2 LQKENI. The CDR3 covers 15 residues. The junction had 3 bases not matched to a gene; V was cut back by 2 bases and J by 1 base. CDR3 protein: CASSPSGGLSYEQYF. The CDR3 DNA is TGTGCCAGCTCACCAAGCGGGGGGTTGTCCTACGAGCAGTACTTC.

This chain connects TRBV2 to TRBJ2-3; 8 nucleotides match TRBD2. The V gene's germline CDR1 is SNHLY and CDR2 FYNNEI. This CDR3 has 14 amino acids. V was clipped by 6 bases and J by 6 bases; unmatched bases: 8. The CDR3 sequence is CASSFLRGEDTQYF. Written as DNA, the CDR3 is TGTGCCAGCAGCTTTTTGCGGGGGGAGGATACGCAGTATTTT.

The rearrangement joins TRBV7-8 to TRBJ2-7; TRBD1 aligns across 7 bases. The V segment lost 6 bases and the J segment 6 bases; nucleotides outside the gene matches: 17. The CDR3 is 16 amino acids. CDR1 is SGHVS and CDR2 is FQNEAQ in the germline V gene. The CDR3 DNA sequence: TGTGCCAGCAGATTAAGACAGGGTGCCGTCGTAGGCGAGCAGTACTTC. Amino acids: CASRLRQGAVVGEQYF.

This clone is a singleton in its sample. The chain carries TRBV30 and TRBJ2-4, with 7 bases identical to TRBD1. The CDR3 has 15 amino acids. Germline V gives CDR1 GTSNPN, CDR2 SVGIG (reference sequence). V lost 2 bases and J lost 0; bases outside the gene matches: 4. This CDR3 reads CAWSQDRRAKNIQYF. Written as DNA, the CDR3 is TGTGCCTGGAGTCAGGACAGGCGAGCCAAAAACATTCAGTACTTC.